The clone carrying this TCR beta chain is medium-sized by share. CDR1 SGHRS and CDR2 YFSETQ come from the germline V gene. V was pared by 4 bases and J by 0 bases, with 8 bases between. The CDR3 consists of 14 residues. The source of the sample is a study of radiotherapy plus CTLA-4 blockade in lung cancer. Using immunoSEQ multiplex PCR, the repertoire was profiled, and TCRdb retains in-frame clones only, with some absent. This sample has over 14,000 clones, with 72% found just once. This material consisted of peripheral blood, taken from a patient treated with radiotherapy plus ipilimumab. The TCR was taken from a human donor with non-small cell lung cancer whose response to radiotherapy plus ipilimumab could not be evaluated. The rearrangement links TRBV5-1 to TRBJ1-3, with D hard to call. The CDR3 loop reads CASSQGDSGNTIYF. The CDR3 nucleotides are TGCGCCAGCAGCCAAGGAGACTCTGGAAACACCATATATTTT.